This T cell receptor (beta chain) came from a study of Graves' ophthalmopathy and Graves' hyperthyroidism. Beta-chain TCR CDR3 regions were amplified from RNA transcripts. In the first round, RT-PCR was carried out with HTBI primers, and a multiplex PCR formed the second round. TCRdb processed the multiplex PCR reads anew with MiXCR; each CDR3 protein has one entry. Of about 740,000 distinct CDR3 sequences in the sample, approximately 40% are singletons; the top ten hold 40% to 45%. Germline values: CDR1 SEHNR, CDR2 FQNEAQ (reference sequence). V was pared by 2 bases and J by 6 bases, with 7 bases of the junction left unmatched. There are 15 residues in the CDR3.

The specimen sequenced was peripheral blood. The chain is built from TRBV7-9 and TRBJ2-3; 8 bases match TRBD1. The clonotype originates from an adult man with Graves' ophthalmopathy. CDR3 sequence reads: CASSLSDRVWDTQYF. Here the CDR3 DNA reads TGTGCCAGCAGCTTATCGGACAGGGTTTGGGATACGCAGTATTTT.